The present T cell receptor beta chain was sequenced within a study of blood T cells in healthy people across ages. Trimming took off 0 bases at V and 3 bases at J, with 27 bases between the two ends. CDR1 and CDR2 (germline): MNHEY, SVGAGI. The CDR3 is 21 residues long. Then a second PCR, running roughly 7 to 11 cycles, was carried out with a sample-barcoded 5' primer and a J-beta primer mix. TCRdb recomputed calls from the 5' RACE reads with MiXCR, one row per CDR3 protein. Of approximately 900,000 distinct CDR3 sequences in the sample, almost 30% were seen once. The same specimen was also included in a second study, on T cells of mothers and their children. That publication notes: The authors added sample barcodes and 2-4 random nucleotides using the M1S primer of the second PCR.

The sequence was collected from a woman between 40 and 50 years old in good health. The chain has TRBV6-5 and TRBJ2-1; D uncertain. The sequencing sample was made of blood. CDR3 sequence: CASSYSIRSGRKARLYNEQFF. The CDR3 bases are TGTGCCAGCAGTTACTCGATTCGGTCCGGCCGAAAGGCACGGCTCTACAATGAGCAGTTCTTC.